These 9 T cell receptor beta chains came from one sample sequenced in a study of blood T cell repertoires in COVID-19. Clones were read by immunoSEQ multiplex PCR, and TCRdb kept only the in-frame ones, dropping some. The data hold about 250,000 clones, with 70% to 90% observed a single time. Sequencing was carried out using peripheral blood. The receptors stem from a man aged 18 to 30 with active or convalescent COVID-19.

This chain uses TRBV5-3 with TRBJ1-6; D gene unclear. TRBV5-3 is flagged as an ORF with uncertain function. The CDR3 is 13 amino acids. V lost 2 bases and J lost 10, with 10 bases in between. This CDR3 reads CARSLTYQSPLHF. The CDR3 nucleotides read TGTGCCAGAAGCTTAACTTATCAATCACCCCTCCACTTT.

This clone was detected once. The rearrangement links TRBV19 to TRBJ1-1; D is perhaps TRBD1 (5 bases). The CDR3 consists of 15 residues. Germline CDR1 is LNHDA and CDR2 is SQIVND (reference sequence). Trimming took 1 base from V and 5 from J, leaving 14 bases between them. The chain's CDR3 is CASSIGGQFRTEAFF. The CDR3 DNA reads as TGTGCCAGTAGTATAGGGGGCCAGTTTAGGACTGAAGCTTTCTTT.

This clone appeared once. J is TRBJ1-4 and V is TRBV7-3; D is ambiguous. The CDR3 has 17 residues. Per germline, CDR1 SGHTA and CDR2 FQGTGA. Trimming cost V 7 bases and J 4 bases, with 22 bases left between them. CDR3 sequence reads: CASTPEFAGKDNEKLFF. Here the CDR3 DNA reads TGTGCCAGCACCCCCGAGTTTGCGGGGAAGGATAATGAAAAACTGTTTTTT.

The CDR3 coding sequence is TGTGCCAGCAGTGAATCAGGGGGCGGAGGGCAGCCCCAGCATTTT. It translates to CASSESGGGGQPQHF. This chain joins TRBV25-1 and TRBJ1-5; TRBD1 matches 8 bases. Looked up from germline, CDR1 is MGHDK and CDR2 is SYGVNS. V was pared by 1 base and J by 7 bases, with 6 bases of the junction left unmatched. This CDR3 comprises 15 residues.

V usage is TRBV29-1 and J usage is TRBJ2-3; the match to TRBD2 covers 7 bases. With V trimmed by 7 bases and J by 3 bases, 4 bases remained unmatched. This CDR3 region has 12 residues. From germline, CDR1 is SQVTM and CDR2 ANQGSEA. CDR3 residues: CSATGRTDTQYF. The CDR3 DNA reads as TGCAGCGCCACCGGGAGGACAGATACGCAGTATTTT.

This sequence joins TRBV24-1 and TRBJ2-1; 8 nucleotides agree with TRBD1. This CDR3 contains 17 residues. V lost 3 bases and J lost 8; bases outside the gene matches: 14. In germline, CDR1 is KGHDR, CDR2 SFDVKD. CDR3 sequence (DNA): TGTGCCACCAGTGATCCTAACGTCCGGACAGGGATAGATGAGCAGTTCTTC. It is translated as CATSDPNVRTGIDEQFF.

This rearrangement joins TRBV7-2 to TRBJ2-1; D is unresolved. Per the germline V gene, CDR1 is SGHTA and CDR2 is FQGNSA. The V end was cut by 4 bases, the J end by 1 base, with 8 bases between. This CDR3 is 14 amino acids long. DNA of the CDR3: TGTGCCAGCAGCTCCCCGGTTTCCTACAATGAGCAGTTCTTC. Translation: CASSSPVSYNEQFF.

The CDR3 here is CASSQDRDSGYTF. In nucleotides, the CDR3 is TGCGCCAGCAGCCAAGACCGGGACAGCGGCTACACCTTC. The genes are TRBV4-3 and TRBJ1-2, with TRBD1 identical over 7 bases. The CDR3 has 13 amino acids. Germline V gives CDR1 LGHNA, CDR2 YSLEER. V shed 0 bases, J shed 8 bases, and the junction held 3 bases outside the gene matches.

The chain carries TRBV7-8 and TRBJ2-5; possibly TRBD1 for D (6 bases). Germline V gene sequence: CDR1 SGHVS, CDR2 FQNEAQ. With 7 bases removed from V and 2 bases from J, the gap between germline ends came to 14 bases. The CDR3 is 14 amino acids. CDR3 loop: CASTSVDSQETQYF. The CDR3, as DNA: TGTGCCAGCACCTCGGTGGACAGTCAAGAGACCCAGTACTTC.